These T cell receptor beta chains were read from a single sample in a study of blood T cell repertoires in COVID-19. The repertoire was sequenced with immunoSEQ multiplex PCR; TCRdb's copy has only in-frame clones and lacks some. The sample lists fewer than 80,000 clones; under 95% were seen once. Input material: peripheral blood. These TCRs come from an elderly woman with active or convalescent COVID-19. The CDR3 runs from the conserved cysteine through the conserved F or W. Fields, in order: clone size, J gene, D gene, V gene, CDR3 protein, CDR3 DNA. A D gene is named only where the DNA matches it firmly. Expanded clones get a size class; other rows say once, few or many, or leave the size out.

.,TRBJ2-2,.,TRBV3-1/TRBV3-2,CASSQIGDTGELFF,TGTGCCAGCAGCCAGATAGGGGACACCGGGGAGCTGTTTTTT
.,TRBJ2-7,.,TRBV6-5,CASSSPRRTTYEQYF,TGTGCCAGCAGTTCTCCCCGGAGGACCACCTACGAGCAGTACTTC
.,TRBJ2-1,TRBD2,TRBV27,CASRRVGRGDNNEQFF,TGTGCCAGCAGGAGGGTGGGGCGGGGGGATAACAATGAGCAGTTCTTC
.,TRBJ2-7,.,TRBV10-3,CAISESGLPLDEQYF,TGTGCCATCAGTGAGTCGGGACTGCCTTTGGACGAGCAGTACTTC
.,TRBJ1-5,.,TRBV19,CASKDSVRNQPQHF,TGTGCCAGTAAAGATTCAGTTCGCAATCAGCCCCAGCATTTT
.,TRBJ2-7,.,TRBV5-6,CASNRDGLSYEQYF,TGTGCCAGCAACAGGGACGGACTCTCCTACGAGCAGTACTTC
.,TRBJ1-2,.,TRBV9,CASSPDTNYGYTF,TGTGCCAGCAGCCCGGACACGAACTATGGCTACACCTTC
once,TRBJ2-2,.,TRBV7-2,CASRTRSGELFF,TGTGCCAGCAGGACCAGGTCAGGGGAGCTGTTTTTT
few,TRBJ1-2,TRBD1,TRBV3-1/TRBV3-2,CASSQGGQGIVGYTF,TGTGCCAGCAGCCAAGGGGGACAGGGGATAGTTGGCTACACCTTC
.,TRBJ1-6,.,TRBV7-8,CASSLKRAIGNSPLHF,TGTGCCAGCAGCTTAAAGAGGGCAATTGGTAATTCACCCCTCCACTTT
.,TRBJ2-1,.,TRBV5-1,CASSLRSDSYNEQFF,TGCGCCAGCAGCTTGCGGTCCGACTCCTACAATGAGCAGTTCTTC
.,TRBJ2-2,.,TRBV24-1,CATSDSPGLAVTRELFF,TGTGCCACCAGTGATTCCCCGGGACTGGCGGTCACCAGGGAGCTGTTTTTT
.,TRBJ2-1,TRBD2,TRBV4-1,CASRTGGDFGNEQFF,TGCGCCAGCAGGACGGGGGGGGATTTCGGCAATGAGCAGTTCTTC
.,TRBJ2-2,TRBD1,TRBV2,CASSYTDRETGELFF,TGTGCCAGCAGTTACACGGACAGGGAAACCGGGGAGCTGTTTTTT
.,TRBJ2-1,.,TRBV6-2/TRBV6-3,CASSPPKRAGSSYNEQFF,TGTGCCAGCAGCCCGCCCAAACGAGCAGGCAGCTCCTACAATGAGCAGTTCTTC
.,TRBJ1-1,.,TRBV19,CASSELMNTEAFF,TGTGCCAGTAGTGAGCTAATGAACACTGAAGCTTTCTTT
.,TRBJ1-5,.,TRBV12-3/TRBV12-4,CASSLQNNQPQHF,TGTGCCAGCAGTTTACAGAACAATCAGCCCCAGCATTTT
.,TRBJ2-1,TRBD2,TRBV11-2,CASSATSGGTYNEQFF,TGTGCCAGCAGCGCGACTAGCGGGGGTACTTACAATGAGCAGTTCTTC
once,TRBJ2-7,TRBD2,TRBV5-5,CASSRAGGLGSYEQYF,TGTGCCAGCAGCCGAGCGGGGGGGCTCGGCTCCTACGAGCAGTACTTC
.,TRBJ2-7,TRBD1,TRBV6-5,CASRQTTGATYEQYF,TGTGCCAGCAGACAAACTACAGGGGCCACCTACGAGCAGTACTTC